These T cell receptor beta chains were read from a single sample in a study of CD8+ T cells in alopecia areata. Only in-frame clones appear in the TCRdb table, and some are missing; sequencing was by immunoSEQ multiplex PCR. The repertoire includes under 150,000 clones, roughly 50% of them detected once, and roughly 3.5% sits in the top ten. The sequences come from CD4+ T cells sorted from blood, collected at week 24, from a patient treated with tofacitinib. The receptors shown here come from a human donor with alopecia areata. The CDR3 runs from the conserved cysteine through the conserved F or W. Each record gives: J gene, V gene, CDR3 protein.

J gene: TRBJ2-4; V gene: TRBV15; CDR3 protein: CATSRGKGEGKNIQYF
J gene: TRBJ2-3; V gene: TRBV7-7; CDR3 protein: CASSPSGAMGDTQYF
J gene: TRBJ1-2; V gene: TRBV9; CDR3 protein: CASSFRDRGYHGYTF
J gene: TRBJ1-2; V gene: TRBV29-1; CDR3 protein: CSDRQGDGYTF
J gene: TRBJ1-1; V gene: TRBV6-5; CDR3 protein: CASSPFRGEAFF
J gene: TRBJ1-2; V gene: TRBV6-5; CDR3 protein: CASSYSSNDYGYTF
J gene: TRBJ2-7; V gene: TRBV7-2; CDR3 protein: CASSPGLGGREQYF
J gene: TRBJ1-3; V gene: TRBV5-1; CDR3 protein: CASSLAPGDTIYF
J gene: TRBJ2-7; V gene: TRBV29-1; CDR3 protein: CSVGLSQGLSYEQYF
J gene: TRBJ1-4; V gene: TRBV5-1; CDR3 protein: CASSADRRNEKLFF
J gene: TRBJ2-3; V gene: TRBV7-6; CDR3 protein: CASSGGPNLSTDTQYF
J gene: TRBJ2-5; V gene: TRBV18; CDR3 protein: CASSPPTTETQYF
J gene: TRBJ1-4; V gene: TRBV7-2; CDR3 protein: CASSRRQSNEKLFF
J gene: TRBJ1-6; V gene: TRBV27; CDR3 protein: CASSLVGVSPLHF
J gene: TRBJ2-2; V gene: TRBV7-2; CDR3 protein: CASNTGQGYTGELFF
J gene: TRBJ1-1; V gene: TRBV2; CDR3 protein: CASSENREAFF
J gene: TRBJ1-6; V gene: TRBV2; CDR3 protein: CASSEQGGENNSPLHF
J gene: TRBJ1-1; V gene: TRBV27; CDR3 protein: CASSPRRHTEAFF
J gene: TRBJ1-1; V gene: TRBV19; CDR3 protein: CASSIESGAMNTEAFF
J gene: TRBJ1-2; V gene: TRBV23-1; CDR3 protein: CASRSRDTYNYGYTF
J gene: TRBJ2-5; V gene: TRBV5-6; CDR3 protein: CASSFGGGEETQYF
J gene: TRBJ1-2; V gene: TRBV4-1; CDR3 protein: CASSLDRENGYTF
J gene: TRBJ1-1; V gene: TRBV29-1; CDR3 protein: CSVADRYTEAFF
J gene: TRBJ1-1; V gene: TRBV29-1; CDR3 protein: CSVEARGPERNTEAFF
J gene: TRBJ2-5; V gene: TRBV15; CDR3 protein: CATSRGTAGGRETQYF
J gene: TRBJ1-5; V gene: TRBV6-6; CDR3 protein: CASSKGEQPQHF
J gene: TRBJ2-5; V gene: TRBV23-1; CDR3 protein: CASSQQGAGGQETQYF
J gene: TRBJ2-1; V gene: TRBV6-5; CDR3 protein: CASSYQSGGAYNEQFF
J gene: TRBJ2-7; V gene: TRBV6-5; CDR3 protein: CASSYQWGLADEQYF
J gene: TRBJ1-2; V gene: TRBV6-5; CDR3 protein: CASSYSGGIYGYTF
J gene: TRBJ2-3; V gene: TRBV29-1; CDR3 protein: CSVEVPSILTDTQYF
J gene: TRBJ1-5; V gene: TRBV30; CDR3 protein: CASNQGGNSNQPQHF
J gene: TRBJ1-2; V gene: TRBV7-9; CDR3 protein: CASTNWTGYGYTF
J gene: TRBJ1-1; V gene: TRBV29-1; CDR3 protein: CSGRNTEAFF
J gene: TRBJ2-3; V gene: TRBV11-2; CDR3 protein: CASSLPSTDTQYF
J gene: TRBJ1-4; V gene: TRBV2; CDR3 protein: CASSGFATNEKLFF
J gene: TRBJ2-5; V gene: TRBV10-3; CDR3 protein: CAISAGETQYF
J gene: TRBJ2-2; V gene: TRBV30; CDR3 protein: CAWGQGLNTGELFF
J gene: TRBJ2-7; V gene: TRBV2; CDR3 protein: CASSEEGLTGRSYF
J gene: TRBJ1-5; V gene: TRBV2; CDR3 protein: CASSAGGISNQPQHF
J gene: TRBJ1-2; V gene: TRBV15; CDR3 protein: CATSRLPRVLHGYTF
J gene: TRBJ1-2; V gene: TRBV23-1; CDR3 protein: CASRGGYTF
J gene: TRBJ2-3; V gene: TRBV4-2; CDR3 protein: CASSQKRSGGTDTQYF
J gene: TRBJ1-2; V gene: TRBV5-1; CDR3 protein: CASSPEGGLDYGYTF
J gene: TRBJ1-2; V gene: TRBV7-9; CDR3 protein: CASSVWTGGDYGYTF
J gene: TRBJ2-7; V gene: TRBV29-1; CDR3 protein: CSVADGEYEQYF
J gene: TRBJ2-2; V gene: TRBV7-9; CDR3 protein: CASSFAGELFF
J gene: TRBJ2-7; V gene: TRBV29-1; CDR3 protein: CSVLSGTGAYEQYF
J gene: TRBJ2-5; V gene: TRBV29-1; CDR3 protein: CSVGQGRETQYF